These T cell receptor beta chains were read from a single sample in a study of vaccination effects on CD4 cells after COVID-19. No antigens are known for them. The table came from immunoSEQ multiplex PCR; TCRdb's copy has only in-frame clones and leaves some out. The data contain tens of thousands of clones, roughly three quarters of them singletons. Sample: CD4+ T cells from PBMCs cultured without peptide, taken before COVID-19 vaccination. Receptors originate from a human donor who received a COVID-19 vaccine. The CDR3 runs from the conserved cysteine through the conserved F or W. Each record gives: J gene, clone size, V gene, D gene, CDR3 length, CDR3 protein, CDR3 DNA. A D gene is named only where the DNA matches it firmly. Size values are once, few and many counts, or a class for expanded clones, and some rows have none.

j_gene: TRBJ1-2; abundance: .; v_gene: TRBV6-5; d_gene: TRBD1; len: 15; CDR3aa: CASSYSGQGVLGYTF; CDR3nt: TGTGCCAGCAGTTACTCAGGACAGGGTGTTTTGGGCTACACCTTC
j_gene: TRBJ1-5; abundance: .; v_gene: TRBV12-3/TRBV12-4; d_gene: .; len: 11; CDR3aa: CAFDVRQPQHF; CDR3nt: TGTGCTTTCGATGTTAGGCAGCCCCAGCATTTT
j_gene: TRBJ2-3; abundance: .; v_gene: TRBV2; d_gene: .; len: 14; CDR3aa: CASSEASPTDTQYF; CDR3nt: TGTGCCAGCAGTGAGGCCAGTCCCACAGATACGCAGTATTTT
j_gene: TRBJ2-1; abundance: .; v_gene: TRBV28; d_gene: TRBD1; len: 14; CDR3aa: CASSPRTGGNEQFF; CDR3nt: TGTGCCAGCAGTCCCCGGACAGGGGGCAATGAGCAGTTCTTC
j_gene: TRBJ1-1; abundance: .; v_gene: TRBV5-5; d_gene: .; len: 13; CDR3aa: CASSLVRNTEAFF; CDR3nt: TGTGCCAGCAGCTTGGTCAGGAACACTGAAGCTTTCTTT
j_gene: TRBJ1-5; abundance: few; v_gene: TRBV19; d_gene: .; len: 13; CDR3aa: CASTDRRVQPQHF; CDR3nt: TGTGCCAGTACCGACAGACGGGTACAGCCCCAGCATTTT
j_gene: TRBJ2-2; abundance: .; v_gene: TRBV6-5; d_gene: .; len: 13; CDR3aa: CASTPPATGELFF; CDR3nt: TGTGCCAGCACACCCCCCGCAACCGGGGAGCTGTTTTTT
j_gene: TRBJ2-1; abundance: .; v_gene: TRBV6-2/TRBV6-3; d_gene: .; len: 12; CDR3aa: CASSVVGSEQFF; CDR3nt: TGTGCCAGCAGTGTAGTGGGGAGTGAGCAGTTCTTC
j_gene: TRBJ1-2; abundance: .; v_gene: TRBV9; d_gene: .; len: 18; CDR3aa: CASSVDVGGRMSNYGYTF; CDR3nt: TGTGCCAGCAGCGTAGACGTGGGGGGTAGGATGTCGAACTATGGCTACACCTTC
j_gene: TRBJ2-1; abundance: .; v_gene: TRBV5-1; d_gene: TRBD2; len: 16; CDR3aa: CASSRSGGDSWNEQFF; CDR3nt: TGCGCCAGCAGTCGATCCGGGGGGGACTCGTGGAATGAGCAGTTCTTC
j_gene: TRBJ1-6; abundance: .; v_gene: TRBV2; d_gene: TRBD1; len: 15; CDR3aa: CASSELSGGFSPLHF; CDR3nt: TGTGCCAGCAGTGAACTGTCAGGGGGCTTTTCACCCCTCCACTTT
j_gene: TRBJ1-1; abundance: few; v_gene: TRBV25-1; d_gene: .; len: 15; CDR3aa: CASSALGGGRSEAFF; CDR3nt: TGTGCCAGCAGTGCCCTGGGAGGGGGTCGATCTGAAGCTTTCTTT
j_gene: TRBJ2-5; abundance: .; v_gene: TRBV19; d_gene: TRBD2; len: 15; CDR3aa: CASSSNSGGKETQYF; CDR3nt: TGTGCCAGTAGTTCCAATAGCGGGGGTAAAGAGACCCAGTACTTC
j_gene: TRBJ1-1; abundance: few; v_gene: TRBV10-3; d_gene: .; len: 14; CDR3aa: CAISEWTPNTEAFF; CDR3nt: TGTGCCATCAGTGAGTGGACACCGAACACTGAAGCTTTCTTT
j_gene: TRBJ2-2; abundance: few; v_gene: TRBV6-6; d_gene: .; len: 14; CDR3aa: CASRQDTINGELFF; CDR3nt: TGTGCCAGCAGGCAAGACACGATCAACGGGGAGCTGTTTTTT
j_gene: TRBJ1-1; abundance: .; v_gene: TRBV10-3; d_gene: TRBD1; len: 13; CDR3aa: CAIRQGANTEAFF; CDR3nt: TGTGCCATAAGACAGGGGGCGAACACTGAAGCTTTCTTT
j_gene: TRBJ1-1; abundance: .; v_gene: TRBV19; d_gene: .; len: 13; CDR3aa: CASSISGRTEAFF; CDR3nt: TGTGCCAGTAGTATCAGCGGAAGAACTGAAGCTTTCTTT
j_gene: TRBJ1-1; abundance: .; v_gene: TRBV6-2/TRBV6-3; d_gene: .; len: 11; CDR3aa: CASSQATEAFF; CDR3nt: TGTGCCAGCAGTCAAGCGACTGAAGCTTTCTTT
j_gene: TRBJ1-1; abundance: .; v_gene: TRBV18; d_gene: TRBD1; len: 15; CDR3aa: CASSPRTGGYTEAFF; CDR3nt: TGTGCCAGCTCACCCCGGACAGGGGGCTACACTGAAGCTTTCTTT
j_gene: TRBJ2-5; abundance: .; v_gene: TRBV7-2; d_gene: TRBD2; len: 14; CDR3aa: CASSSPRGSETQYF; CDR3nt: TGTGCCAGCAGCTCCCCGCGGGGGTCAGAGACCCAGTACTTC
j_gene: TRBJ1-5; abundance: .; v_gene: TRBV9; d_gene: .; len: 15; CDR3aa: CASSAFPGGNQPQHF; CDR3nt: TGTGCCAGCAGCGCCTTCCCAGGGGGCAATCAGCCCCAGCATTTT
j_gene: TRBJ1-1; abundance: .; v_gene: TRBV19; d_gene: .; len: 16; CDR3aa: CATSDSPLMLNTEAFF; CDR3nt: TGTGCCACCTCGGACAGTCCGCTGATGCTCAACACTGAAGCTTTCTTT
j_gene: TRBJ1-3; abundance: .; v_gene: TRBV10-3; d_gene: .; len: 12; CDR3aa: CAIGSSGNTIYF; CDR3nt: TGTGCCATCGGGAGCTCTGGAAACACCATATATTTT
j_gene: TRBJ2-5; abundance: .; v_gene: TRBV18; d_gene: .; len: 13; CDR3aa: CASSQGPEGTQYF; CDR3nt: TGTGCCAGCTCACAGGGCCCGGAGGGGACCCAGTACTTC
j_gene: TRBJ2-5; abundance: .; v_gene: TRBV9; d_gene: .; len: 15; CDR3aa: CASSVEGGVFETQYF; CDR3nt: TGTGCCAGCAGCGTAGAGGGGGGGGTATTCGAGACCCAGTACTTC
j_gene: TRBJ1-4; abundance: once; v_gene: TRBV5-8; d_gene: TRBD1; len: 15; CDR3aa: CASSLRGTGSEKLFF; CDR3nt: TGTGCCAGCAGCTTGAGGGGGACAGGGTCCGAAAAACTGTTTTTT
j_gene: TRBJ2-3; abundance: once; v_gene: TRBV9; d_gene: .; len: 13; CDR3aa: CASSVLGTDTQYF; CDR3nt: TGTGCCAGCAGCGTACTTGGCACAGATACGCAGTATTTT
j_gene: TRBJ1-2; abundance: .; v_gene: TRBV5-4; d_gene: TRBD1; len: 13; CDR3aa: CASSAGQVGGYTF; CDR3nt: TGTGCCAGCAGTGCCGGACAGGTTGGTGGCTACACCTTC
j_gene: TRBJ2-5; abundance: .; v_gene: TRBV9; d_gene: TRBD2; len: 16; CDR3aa: CASSRLGTSEQETQYF; CDR3nt: TGTGCCAGCAGCAGACTCGGGACTAGCGAGCAAGAGACCCAGTACTTC
j_gene: TRBJ1-6; abundance: few; v_gene: TRBV30; d_gene: .; len: 13; CDR3aa: CAWSVQGESPLHF; CDR3nt: TGTGCCTGGAGTGTACAGGGAGAGTCACCCCTCCACTTT
j_gene: TRBJ1-2; abundance: .; v_gene: TRBV5-1; d_gene: .; len: 15; CDR3aa: CASSLSPGSLYGYTF; CDR3nt: TGCGCCAGCAGCTTGAGCCCAGGGTCCCTCTATGGCTACACCTTC
j_gene: TRBJ2-5; abundance: once; v_gene: TRBV3-1/TRBV3-2; d_gene: TRBD2; len: 18; CDR3aa: CASSRRLAGSRYQETQYF; CDR3nt: TGTGCCAGCAGCCGTCGACTAGCGGGTTCACGGTACCAAGAGACCCAGTACTTC
j_gene: TRBJ2-1; abundance: .; v_gene: TRBV5-1; d_gene: .; len: 16; CDR3aa: CASSLAQGSSYNEQFF; CDR3nt: TGCGCCAGCAGCTTGGCCCAGGGGTCTTCCTACAATGAGCAGTTCTTC
j_gene: TRBJ1-2; abundance: .; v_gene: TRBV5-1; d_gene: .; len: 15; CDR3aa: CASSLAVSGRYGYTF; CDR3nt: TGCGCCAGCAGCTTGGCCGTGTCAGGCCGCTACGGCTACACCTTC
j_gene: TRBJ2-5; abundance: once; v_gene: TRBV19; d_gene: .; len: 14; CDR3aa: CASSIAPAVETQYF; CDR3nt: TGTGCCAGTAGTATAGCCCCAGCCGTGGAGACCCAGTACTTC
j_gene: TRBJ2-3; abundance: .; v_gene: TRBV7-2; d_gene: TRBD2; len: 15; CDR3aa: CASSLARGGLDTQYF; CDR3nt: TGTGCCAGCAGCTTAGCCCGGGGGGGCCTAGATACGCAGTATTTT
j_gene: TRBJ1-5; abundance: .; v_gene: TRBV7-8; d_gene: TRBD1; len: 16; CDR3aa: CASSPARDRTNQPQHF; CDR3nt: TGTGCCAGCAGCCCCGCCCGGGACAGGACCAATCAGCCCCAGCATTTT
j_gene: TRBJ2-2; abundance: .; v_gene: TRBV27; d_gene: TRBD1; len: 14; CDR3aa: CASSTLTGPGELFF; CDR3nt: TGTGCCAGCAGTACTTTGACAGGGCCCGGGGAGCTGTTTTTT
j_gene: TRBJ1-5; abundance: .; v_gene: TRBV24-1; d_gene: .; len: 12; CDR3aa: CATSDSGQPQHF; CDR3nt: TGTGCCACCAGTGACTCGGGGCAGCCCCAGCATTTT
j_gene: TRBJ2-5; abundance: .; v_gene: TRBV15; d_gene: .; len: 16; CDR3aa: CATSRDVGGAEETQYF; CDR3nt: TGTGCCACCAGCAGAGATGTGGGGGGGGCAGAGGAGACCCAGTACTTC
j_gene: TRBJ1-6; abundance: .; v_gene: TRBV18; d_gene: TRBD1; len: 16; CDR3aa: CASSPIHRGSNSPLHF; CDR3nt: TGTGCCAGCTCACCCATACACAGGGGGAGTAATTCACCCCTCCACTTT
j_gene: TRBJ2-5; abundance: .; v_gene: TRBV5-1; d_gene: TRBD1; len: 15; CDR3aa: CASSLGMTGPETQYF; CDR3nt: TGCGCCAGCAGCTTGGGGATGACAGGGCCGGAGACCCAGTACTTC
j_gene: TRBJ1-6; abundance: .; v_gene: TRBV19; d_gene: .; len: 12; CDR3aa: CASSFPDSPLHF; CDR3nt: TGTGCCAGTAGTTTCCCCGATTCACCCCTCCACTTT
j_gene: TRBJ2-4; abundance: .; v_gene: TRBV12-3/TRBV12-4; d_gene: .; len: 12; CDR3aa: CVGGLAKNIQYF; CDR3nt: TGTGTTGGGGGACTAGCCAAAAACATTCAGTACTTC
j_gene: TRBJ2-4; abundance: .; v_gene: TRBV21-1; d_gene: .; len: 17; CDR3aa: CASSTQTDILAKNIQYF; CDR3nt: TGTGCCAGCAGCACCCAGACCGATATTCTAGCCAAAAACATTCAGTACTTC
j_gene: TRBJ2-1; abundance: .; v_gene: TRBV19; d_gene: TRBD1; len: 14; CDR3aa: CASSTDRVSAEQFF; CDR3nt: TGTGCCAGTAGTACAGACAGGGTCTCGGCTGAGCAGTTCTTC
j_gene: TRBJ1-6; abundance: .; v_gene: TRBV28; d_gene: TRBD1; len: 15; CDR3aa: CASSGWTGEGLHLHF; CDR3nt: TGTGCCAGCAGTGGTTGGACAGGAGAAGGTCTTCACCTCCACTTT
j_gene: TRBJ2-3; abundance: .; v_gene: TRBV11-1; d_gene: TRBD2; len: 16; CDR3aa: CASSSALAGAADTQYF; CDR3nt: TGTGCCAGCAGCTCCGCCCTAGCGGGGGCTGCAGATACGCAGTATTTT
j_gene: TRBJ2-5; abundance: .; v_gene: TRBV7-3; d_gene: .; len: 15; CDR3aa: CASSLGDGKSGTQYF; CDR3nt: TGTGCCAGCAGCTTAGGCGACGGAAAATCGGGGACCCAGTACTTC
j_gene: TRBJ2-5; abundance: .; v_gene: TRBV5-1; d_gene: TRBD1; len: 17; CDR3aa: CASSLVSQGASQETQYF; CDR3nt: TGCGCCAGCAGCTTGGTATCGCAGGGGGCGTCCCAAGAGACCCAGTACTTC
j_gene: TRBJ1-6; abundance: once; v_gene: TRBV12-3/TRBV12-4; d_gene: .; len: 12; CDR3aa: CASSLRGSPLHF; CDR3nt: TGTGCCAGCAGCCTCAGGGGTTCACCCCTCCACTTT
j_gene: TRBJ1-2; abundance: .; v_gene: TRBV12-3/TRBV12-4; d_gene: .; len: 11; CDR3aa: CASSLGWGYTF; CDR3nt: TGTGCCAGCAGTTTAGGATGGGGCTACACCTTC
j_gene: TRBJ1-3; abundance: .; v_gene: TRBV28; d_gene: .; len: 18; CDR3aa: CASSLSLGLGFSGNTIYF; CDR3nt: TGTGCCAGCAGTTTATCTCTCGGACTGGGGTTCTCTGGAAACACCATATATTTT